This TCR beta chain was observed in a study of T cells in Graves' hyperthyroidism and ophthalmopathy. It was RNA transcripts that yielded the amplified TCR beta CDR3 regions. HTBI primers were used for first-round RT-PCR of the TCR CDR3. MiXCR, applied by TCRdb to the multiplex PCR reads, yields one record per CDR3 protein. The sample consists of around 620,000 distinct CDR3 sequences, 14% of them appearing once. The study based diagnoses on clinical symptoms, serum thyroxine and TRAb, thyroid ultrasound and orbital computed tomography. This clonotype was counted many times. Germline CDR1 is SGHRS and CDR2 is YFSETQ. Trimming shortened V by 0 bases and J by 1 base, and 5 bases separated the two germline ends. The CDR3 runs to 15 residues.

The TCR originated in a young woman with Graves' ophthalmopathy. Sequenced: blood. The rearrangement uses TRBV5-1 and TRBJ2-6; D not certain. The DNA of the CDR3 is TGCGCCAGCAGCTTGGTGACATCTGGGGCCAACGTCCTGACTTTC. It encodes CASSLVTSGANVLTF.